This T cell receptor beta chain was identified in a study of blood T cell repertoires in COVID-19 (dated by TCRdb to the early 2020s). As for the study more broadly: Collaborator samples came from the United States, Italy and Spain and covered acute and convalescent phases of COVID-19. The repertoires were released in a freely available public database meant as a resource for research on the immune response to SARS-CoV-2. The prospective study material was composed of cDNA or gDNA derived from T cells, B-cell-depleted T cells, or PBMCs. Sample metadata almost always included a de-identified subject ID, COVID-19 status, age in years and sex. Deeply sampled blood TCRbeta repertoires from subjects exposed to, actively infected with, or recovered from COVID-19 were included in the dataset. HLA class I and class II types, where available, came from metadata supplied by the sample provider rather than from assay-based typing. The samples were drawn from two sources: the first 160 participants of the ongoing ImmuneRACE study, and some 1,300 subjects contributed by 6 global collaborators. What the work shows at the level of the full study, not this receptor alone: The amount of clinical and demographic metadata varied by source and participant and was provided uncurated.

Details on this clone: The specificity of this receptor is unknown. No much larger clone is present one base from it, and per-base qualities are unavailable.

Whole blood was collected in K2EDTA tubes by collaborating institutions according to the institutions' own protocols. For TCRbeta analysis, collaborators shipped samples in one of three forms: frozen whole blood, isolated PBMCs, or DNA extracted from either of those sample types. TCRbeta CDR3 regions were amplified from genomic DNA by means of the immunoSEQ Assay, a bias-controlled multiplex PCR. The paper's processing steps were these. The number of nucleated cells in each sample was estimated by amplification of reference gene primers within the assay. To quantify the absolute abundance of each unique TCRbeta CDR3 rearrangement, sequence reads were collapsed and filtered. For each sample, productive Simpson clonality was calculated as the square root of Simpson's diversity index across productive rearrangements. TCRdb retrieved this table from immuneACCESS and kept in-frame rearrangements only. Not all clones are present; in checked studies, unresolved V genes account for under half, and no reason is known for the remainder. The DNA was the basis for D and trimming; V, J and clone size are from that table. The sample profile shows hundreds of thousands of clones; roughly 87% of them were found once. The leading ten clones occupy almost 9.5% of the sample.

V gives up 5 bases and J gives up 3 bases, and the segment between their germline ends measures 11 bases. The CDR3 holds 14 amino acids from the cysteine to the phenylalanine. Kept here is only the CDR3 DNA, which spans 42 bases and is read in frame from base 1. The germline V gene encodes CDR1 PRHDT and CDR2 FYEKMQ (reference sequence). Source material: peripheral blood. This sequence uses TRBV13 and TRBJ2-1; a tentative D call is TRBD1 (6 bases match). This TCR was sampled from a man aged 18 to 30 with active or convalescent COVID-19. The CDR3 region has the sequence CASSPGQLYNEQFF. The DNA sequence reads TGTGCCAGCAGCCCTGGACAGCTCTACAATGAGCAGTTCTTC.